One sample yielded the 25 T cell receptor beta chains listed below, sequenced in a study of molecular identifiers for immune sequencing clone quantification. MiXCR, applied by TCRdb to the PCR reads, yields one record per CDR3 protein. Of approximately 630,000 distinct CDR3 sequences listed, less than 30% are singletons. Sequenced sample: naive CD8+ T cells from blood, with Jurkat cell RNA spiked in. Specified subset: FACS-sorted CD8+CD4-CCR7+CD45RA+ naive T cells. The receptor set was obtained from a human donor in good health. Some libraries in this study had Jurkat cell RNA spiked in.

This clonotype was counted a few times. This chain connects TRBV7-9 to TRBJ2-5; the D gene is possibly TRBD1 (6 bases). Trimming took off 6 bases at V and 0 bases at J, with 17 bases between the two ends. The CDR3 runs 16 residues. Germline CDR1 reads SEHNR; CDR2 reads FQNEAQ (reference sequence). In DNA, the CDR3 is TGTGCCAGCAGGGGACAACAGACGGGACACCAAGAGACCCAGTACTTC. It encodes CASRGQQTGHQETQYF.

This clonotype was observed once. A junction boundary mismatches the germline segment, possibly from a read error. The chain uses TRBV2 and TRBJ2-7; 9 nucleotides align to TRBD2. The CDR3 is 13 residues long. Germline CDR1 and CDR2: SNHLY and FYNNEI. CDR3 region: CASRAGGSYEQSF. CDR3 sequence (DNA): TGTGCCAGCAGAGCGGGGGGCTCCTACGAGCAGTCCTTC.

Notes on this clonotype: At one of its ends the junction is not consistent with the germline gene, which may arise from a read error. The chain has TRBV18 and TRBJ1-1, with D tentatively TRBD1 (5 bases). Germline loops: CDR1 KGHSH, CDR2 LQKENI. The length of the CDR3 is 16 residues. The chain's CDR3 is CASSPFSRVEGTETFF. In DNA, the CDR3 is TGTGCCAGCTCACCCTTTTCCAGGGTAGAGGGCACTGAAACTTTCTTT. Combining the CDR3 with reference TRBV18 and TRBJ1-1 gives the whole variable domain NAGVMQNPRHLVRRRGQEARLRCSPMKGHSHVYWYRQLPEEGLKFMVYLQKENIIDESGMPKERFSAEFPKEGPSILRIQQVVRGDSAAYFCASSPFSRVEGTETFFGQGTRLTVV.

This clonotype has ten or more counts. The chain uses TRBV6-5 and TRBJ2-7, with 9 positions matching TRBD1. CDR3 length: 12 residues. V trimming: 6 bases; J trimming: 7 bases; junction bases outside the gene matches: 4. In germline, CDR1 is MNHEY, CDR2 SVGAGI. The CDR3 reads CASSRTGVEQYF. For the CDR3, the DNA is TGTGCCAGCAGCCGGACAGGGGTTGAGCAGTACTTC.

This chain uses TRBV15 with TRBJ1-2; possible D gene TRBD1, 6 bases. Per germline, CDR1 LNHNV and CDR2 YYDKDF (reference sequence). Trimming left V 1 base short and J 8 bases short, with 14 bases between. The CDR3 is 14 amino acids. As DNA, the CDR3 is TGTGCCACCAGCAGAGCCAGGGGAGATTGGGGCTACACCTTC. It yields the protein CATSRARGDWGYTF.

The rearrangement uses TRBV13 and TRBJ2-5, with D possibly being TRBD1 (6 bases). The V end was cut by 3 bases, the J end by 5 bases, with 16 bases between. This CDR3 has 15 residues. Germline assignment: CDR1 PRHDT and CDR2 FYEKMQ (reference sequence). CDR3: CASSFGGGKQETQYF. The CDR3 DNA follows: TGTGCCAGCAGCTTTGGTGGGGGCAAGCAGGAGACCCAGTACTTC.

This clonotype was seen a single time. The junction and the germline gene differ at one end; a read error may be behind it. J is TRBJ1-5 and V is TRBV19, with D hard to call. From germline, CDR1 is LNHDA and CDR2 SQIVND (reference sequence). The CDR3 has 12 residues. For the CDR3, the DNA is TGTACCAGCGGACCCGGCAATCAGCCCCAGCATTTT. Protein: CTSGPGNQPQHF.

The V gene is TRBV11-2, the J gene TRBJ1-1; 8 bases are shared with TRBD1. The germline CDR1 and CDR2 sequences are SGHAT and FQNNGV. Trimming at V came to 5 bases and at J to 0 bases, leaving 8 bases not matched to a gene. The CDR3 extends over 16 amino acids. The DNA of the CDR3 is TGTGCCAGCAGCAGCCGGACAGGGATTGTGAACACTGAAGCTTTCTTT. It specifies CASSSRTGIVNTEAFF.

A few counts support this clonotype. The genes are TRBV27 and TRBJ1-5, with TRBD1 matching 11 bases. Germline lookup yields CDR1 MNHEY and CDR2 SMNVEV (reference sequence). J gave up 1 base and V 6 bases, and 5 bases lay outside the gene matches. CDR3 length: 16 amino acids. The CDR3 region is CASRLGTGGSNQPQHF. Written as DNA, the CDR3 is TGTGCCAGCAGACTGGGGACAGGGGGGAGCAATCAGCCCCAGCATTTT.

The CDR3 DNA is TGTGCCAGCGGGGGTGGGAGCGGGCACAATGAGCAGTTCTTC. This sequence encodes CASGGGSGHNEQFF. This sequence joins TRBV6-2 or TRBV6-3 and TRBJ2-1, with D maybe TRBD2 (6 bases). CDR1 MNHEY and CDR2 SVGEGT come from the germline V gene. The CDR3 extends over 14 amino acids. V was trimmed by 8 bases and J by 5 bases, leaving 16 bases between them.

The chain couples TRBV6-4 to TRBJ2-1; no clear D. Per the germline V gene, CDR1 is MRHNA and CDR2 is SNTAGT. CDR3 size: 9 residues. V was pared by 7 bases and J by 9 bases, with 4 bases between. The DNA for the CDR3 is TGTGCCAGCACGGGTGAGCAGTTCTTC. Protein sequence: CASTGEQFF.

This clonotype was picked up many times. V usage is TRBV7-9 and J usage is TRBJ2-5; D unclear. The germline CDR1 and CDR2 sequences are SEHNR and FQNEAQ (reference sequence). Deletions cut 4 bases from V and 2 bases from J, with 14 bases between. The CDR3 spans 15 residues. As DNA, the CDR3 is TGTGCCAGCAGCTCCCCCGGAGAGTTTCAAGAGACCCAGTACTTC. Protein: CASSSPGEFQETQYF.

CDR3 in amino acids: CASSYSTSFTEQYF. The CDR3 DNA sequence: TGTGCCAGCAGTTACTCGACTTCATTTACCGAGCAGTACTTC. The chain combines TRBV6-5 with TRBJ2-7; D remains ambiguous. The V and J ends lost 0 bases and 6 bases respectively, with 12 bases between them. The CDR3 contains 14 residues. The germline V gene encodes CDR1 MNHEY and CDR2 SVGAGI.

In its sample, this clonotype was seen once. Because the CDR3's place on the DNA is in doubt, the DNA is left out and the CDR3 is given as listed by TCRdb. The V gene is TRBV7-9, the J gene TRBJ2-1; the table's D call TRBD1 went unverified against the DNA. The germline V gene has CDR1 SEHNR and CDR2 FQNEAQ (reference sequence). The CDR3 totals 16 residues, both ends included. The CDR3 region is CASIVGQGIDVGEQSF.

In this sample, this clonotype turned up many times. The gene calls are TRBV4-3 and TRBJ2-7; 8 bases match TRBD1. The V and J ends lost 1 base and 0 bases, in that order; junction bases with no gene match: 5. The germline CDR1 and CDR2 sequences are LGHNA and YSLEER. The CDR3 has 16 residues. The CDR3: CASSQGTGIVSYEQYF. The CDR3 nucleotides are TGCGCCAGCAGCCAAGGGACAGGGATCGTCTCCTACGAGCAGTACTTC.

This clonotype has only one observation. The chain carries TRBV27 and TRBJ2-5, with 9 bases lining up with TRBD2. From germline, CDR1 is MNHEY and CDR2 SMNVEV (reference sequence). There are 16 residues in the CDR3. Losses at the gene ends were 5 bases for V and 4 bases for J; bases not matched to a gene: 11. The CDR3: CASSSGTSLRRETQYF. CDR3 DNA sequence: TGTGCCAGCAGTAGTGGGACTAGCTTGAGGAGAGAGACCCAGTACTTC.

As regards this clonotype: A read error may explain this, as a much larger clone is one base away. The chain links TRBV2 to TRBJ2-3, with TRBD2 matching 11 bases. Germline loops: CDR1 SNHLY, CDR2 FYNNEI. The CDR3 spans 15 residues. CDR3 nucleotide sequence: TGTACCAGCAGTGGGACTAGCGGTCGCACAGATACGCAGTATTTT. Its protein is CTSSGTSGRTDTQYF.

A note on this clonotype: This may come from a read error, since a much larger clone is one base off. This chain connects TRBV28 to TRBJ2-3; 11 bases are shared with TRBD2. The V segment lost 10 bases and the J segment 1 base; nucleotides outside the gene matches: 16. The CDR3 extends over 18 amino acids. CDR1 and CDR2 from the germline V gene are MDHEN and SYDVKM. In DNA form, the CDR3 reads TGTGCCAACAGCTCCGGGACACCGGGACTAGCGGGCACAGATACGCAGTATTTT. Translating gives CANSSGTPGLAGTDTQYF.

V and J are TRBV5-4 and TRBJ2-4; D not certain. V gave up 2 bases and J gave up 0 bases, with 6 bases separating them. Looked up from germline, CDR1 is SGHNT and CDR2 is YYREEE (reference sequence). CDR3 length: 14 residues. The CDR3 region is CASSLGIAKNIQYF. In DNA, the CDR3 is TGTGCCAGCAGCTTAGGTATAGCCAAAAACATTCAGTACTTC.

In regard to this clonotype: A read error may be the cause here, since a much bigger clone is one base away. This sequence joins TRBV7-6 and TRBJ1-1, with a tentative D call TRBD1 (5 bases). The CDR3 is 15 amino acids. The germline V and J ends were trimmed by 1 base and 4 bases, with 13 bases remaining between them. In germline, CDR1 is SGHVS, CDR2 FNYEAQ. The CDR3 DNA reads TGTGCCAGCAGCTTAGTAGCAGGGACCAGCACTGAAGCTTTCTTT. Encoded protein: CASSLVAGTSTEAFF.

This chain joins TRBV11-2 and TRBJ1-5; D is undetermined. The V and J ends lost 1 base and 1 base respectively, with 8 bases between them. This CDR3 spans 15 amino acids. Germline CDR1 reads SGHAT; CDR2 reads FQNNGV. The CDR3 loop is CASSLGWASNQPQHF. The CDR3, as DNA: TGTGCCAGCAGCTTAGGCTGGGCGAGCAATCAGCCCCAGCATTTT.

CDR3 in DNA: TGTGCCAGCAGCTCCCAGCGGAGACCCTCCTACGAGCAGTACTTC. Translating it yields CASSSQRRPSYEQYF. V usage is TRBV7-9 and J usage is TRBJ2-7; TRBD2 is a possible D gene (5 bases). V lost 4 bases to trimming and J lost 0 bases, with 13 bases between them. The CDR3 extends over 15 amino acids. The germline V gene encodes CDR1 SEHNR and CDR2 FQNEAQ (reference sequence).

Of note for this clonotype: This clone may be a read error of a much larger clone one base away. V and J are TRBV6-5 and TRBJ2-7; TRBD2 might be the D (6 bases). CDR3 size: 13 residues. Germline V lookup: CDR1 MNHEY, CDR2 SVGAGI. CDR3 nucleotide sequence: TGTGCCGGCAGTTACGGGACTGCCGGCGAGCAGTACTTC. Translating it yields CAGSYGTAGEQYF.

This clonotype was seen repeatedly, ten times or more. The chain couples TRBV7-2 to TRBJ2-1, with D possibly matching TRBD2 (5 bases). Germline lookup yields CDR1 SGHTA and CDR2 FQGNSA. This CDR3 contains 13 residues. The V end lost 1 base, the J end lost 5 bases, and 6 bases lay between the germline ends. DNA for the CDR3: TGTGCCAGCAGCTTAGACGGGGACAATGAGCAGTTCTTC. Translation gives CASSLDGDNEQFF.

This clonotype has only a few counts. The chain recombines TRBV28 with TRBJ2-2, with 10 bases aligning to TRBD1. The CDR3 is 18 residues long. The V segment lost 5 bases and the J segment 8 bases; nucleotides outside the gene matches: 17. Germline V CDR1 and CDR2: MDHEN, SYDVKM. The CDR3 here is CASSAARSRDRGRGELFF. The CDR3 nucleotides are TGTGCCAGCAGTGCCGCGCGGAGCCGGGACAGGGGCAGAGGGGAGCTGTTTTTT.